This TCR beta chain came from a study of cytomegalovirus exposure and HLA in healthy donors. Regarding this clone: The antigen remains undetermined.

The PCR had 60 Vbeta and 13 Jbeta primers. Authors' analysis steps: Roughly 12 million shared chains were among approximately 87 million unique TCR beta chains counted in a later analysis. Data came from immunoSEQ multiplex PCR; TCRdb stores just in-frame clones and leaves some out. D and trimming were read from the DNA, whereas the V and J calls and clone size are those reported in that table. The table lists 200,000 to 300,000 clones, 82% of them singletons. Findings of the study overall: A later analysis showed TCR association rates differing by HLA locus, peaking at DRB1 and lowest at HLA-C.

The germline CDR1 and CDR2 sequences are SGHTA and FQGNSA. The CDR3 runs 14 residues. Deletions cut 2 bases from V and 7 bases from J, with 14 bases between. This chain connects TRBV7-2 to TRBJ1-1; D gene unclear. The sequenced sample consisted of PBMCs. The receptor was derived from a middle-aged woman in good health and CMV-seropositive. The CDR3 region has the DNA TGTGCCAGCAGCTTATACGGCGGGAATAATGAAGCTTTCTTT. Residues: CASSLYGGNNEAFF.